Following are 10 T cell receptor beta chains from one sample sequenced in a study of identical twins (dated by TCRdb to about 2016). Libraries were prepared through 5' RACE. Sequencing relied on an Illumina HiSeq 2000. The public reads were run again by TCRdb, first through fastp at Q25 and then through MiXCR, and only productive beta chains were kept. Each CDR3 protein appears once, grouped with its most common genes and DNA. For this sample the table gives roughly 200,000 distinct CDR3 sequences, of which more than 15% were detected only once. The ten largest clones represent roughly two fifths of the sample. This sample also appeared in a second study, on T cells expressing NK-cell markers.

Sequenced input: CD8+ T cells sorted from blood. Source of these receptors: a woman under 30 in good health.

This clonotype turned up a few times. V and J are TRBV12-3 or TRBV12-4 and TRBJ2-5; D gene ambiguous. The CDR3 contains 14 residues. The V end lost 3 bases, the J end lost 5 bases, and 13 bases lay between the germline ends. The CDR3 loop is CASSLVIGWETQYF. CDR3 nucleotide sequence: TGTGCCAGCAGTTTGGTGATTGGGTGGGAGACCCAGTACTTC.

This sequence joins TRBV4-3 and TRBJ2-1; the match to TRBD2 covers 16 bases. The germline V gene has CDR1 LGHNA and CDR2 YSLEER. V trimming: 5 bases; J trimming: 7 bases; junction bases outside the gene matches: 11. The CDR3 is made up of 18 amino acids. CDR3 protein: CASSGPGTSGRAENEQFF. The DNA of the CDR3 is TGCGCCAGCAGCGGTCCCGGGACTAGCGGGAGGGCCGAGAATGAGCAGTTCTTC.

This clonotype was counted between two and nine times. J is TRBJ2-1 and V is TRBV4-3; 7 nucleotides agree with TRBD2. This CDR3 comprises 14 residues. Trimming cost V 4 bases and J 7 bases; bases outside gene matches: 7. Germline V lookup: CDR1 LGHNA, CDR2 YSLEER. The DNA for the CDR3 is TGCGCCAGCAGCCCGGGACTAATGTTAAATGAGCAGTTCTTC. It codes for CASSPGLMLNEQFF.

The V call is TRBV29-1, the J call TRBJ2-1; weak D call: TRBD2 (6 bases). CDR1 is SQVTM, CDR2 ANQGSEA, per germline. V lost 4 bases, J lost 8 bases, and 12 bases lay in between. The CDR3 contains 12 residues. The DNA of the CDR3 is TGCAGCGTTGTCGGGAGTATGTATGAGCAGTTCTTC. This sequence encodes CSVVGSMYEQFF.

This chain connects TRBV7-9 to TRBJ2-5; no reliable D call. In germline, CDR1 is SEHNR, CDR2 FQNEAQ (reference sequence). The CDR3 is 13 amino acids. Trimming took 5 bases from V and 5 from J, leaving 12 bases between them. CDR3 nucleotide sequence: TGTGCCAGCAGCACGGAATCCGAGGAGACCCAGTACTTC. This gives the protein CASSTESEETQYF.

This chain links TRBV7-3 with TRBJ2-1, with 10 bases matching TRBD2. Germline-derived CDR1 and CDR2 are SGHTA and FQGTGA. The CDR3 is 15 residues long. Trimming took 0 bases from V and 8 from J; bases not matched to a gene: 4. The CDR3 spells CASSLTSGGLDEQFF. CDR3 sequence (DNA): TGTGCCAGCAGCTTAACTAGCGGGGGGCTCGATGAGCAGTTCTTC.

The genes are TRBV27 and TRBJ2-1; 13 nucleotides align to TRBD2. The CDR3 runs 15 residues. With V trimmed by 3 bases and J by 16 bases, 12 bases remained unmatched. The V gene's germline CDR1 is MNHEY and CDR2 SMNVEV (reference sequence). The CDR3 region is CASSFGLAGVARDFF. CDR3 nucleotides: TGTGCCAGCAGTTTCGGACTAGCGGGAGTCGCGCGCGATTTCTTC.

The sample holds many counts of this clonotype. The CDR3 DNA follows: TGTGCCAGCAGTCCTTTCGGTGGCCAAAACATTCAGTACTTC. This encodes CASSPFGGQNIQYF. This chain joins TRBV6-1 and TRBJ2-4, with D unclear. CDR3 length: 14 amino acids. Trimming removed 5 bases from V and 5 bases from J, with 13 bases in between. Germline V gene lookup returns CDR1 MNHNS and CDR2 SASEGT.

V usage is TRBV7-8 and J usage is TRBJ2-7; no firm D call. V was cut by 0 bases and J by 6 bases, with 6 bases left in between. The CDR3 extends over 12 amino acids. The V gene's germline CDR1 is SGHVS and CDR2 FQNEAQ. The CDR3 sequence: CASSLAVSEQYF. The CDR3 DNA reads as TGTGCCAGCAGCTTAGCCGTGAGCGAGCAGTACTTC.

This clonotype turned up a few times. V usage is TRBV12-5 and J usage is TRBJ1-4; 7 bases fit TRBD1. The CDR3 covers 15 residues. Germline CDR1 is LGHNT and CDR2 is FRNRAP. V was pared by 9 bases and J by 0 bases, with 7 bases of the junction left unmatched. CDR3 sequence reads: CASGTAVPTNEKLFF. CDR3 DNA: TGTGCTAGCGGGACAGCAGTTCCAACTAATGAAAAACTGTTTTTT.